A selection of T cell receptor beta chains follows, all from one sample in a study of beta chain features in type 1 diabetes. Profiling relied on immunoSEQ multiplex PCR, and the TCRdb table lists in-frame clones only, not all of them. The sample includes about 450,000 clones, around 10% of them seen just once. Sequencing was done on a sample of naive CD4+ T cells from blood. These receptors all stem from a woman aged 18 to 35 in good health. CDR3s include the opening cysteine and the closing phenylalanine or tryptophan. Fields, in order: clone size, D gene, V gene, J gene, CDR3 DNA, CDR3 protein. A D gene is named only where the DNA matches it firmly. Some rows have no size entry. The others give once, few or many, or a class for an expanded clone.

size: NA; D: NA; V: TRBV2; J: TRBJ2-1; DNA: TGTGCCAGCTTTAACAGAAGGTACAATGAGCAGTTCTTC; CDR3: CASFNRRYNEQFF
size: few; D: TRBD2; V: TRBV18; J: TRBJ2-1; DNA: TGTGCCAGCTCTCGACAGCCAGTGCGGGAGGGGTACAATGAGCAGTTCTTC; CDR3: CASSRQPVREGYNEQFF
size: NA; D: TRBD1; V: TRBV11-3; J: TRBJ2-5; DNA: TGTGCCAGCAGCCCGAGACAGGGTTTAGAGACCCAGTACTTC; CDR3: CASSPRQGLETQYF
size: NA; D: NA; V: TRBV7-2; J: TRBJ1-1; DNA: TGTGCCAGCAGCTTTGCCCCAAACACTGAAGCTTTCTTT; CDR3: CASSFAPNTEAFF
size: few; D: NA; V: TRBV27; J: TRBJ1-1; DNA: TGTGCCAGCAGTTTAATCGGGGTAAAACAGGGTAGCACTGAAGCTTTCTTT; CDR3: CASSLIGVKQGSTEAFF
size: few; D: NA; V: TRBV29-1; J: TRBJ2-7; DNA: TGCAGCGTTAGCCAGGGATCCTACGAGCAGTACTTC; CDR3: CSVSQGSYEQYF
size: NA; D: TRBD1; V: TRBV7-2; J: TRBJ2-1; DNA: TGTGCCAGCAATCAGGGGACAGGATCCTACAATGAGCAGTTCTTC; CDR3: CASNQGTGSYNEQFF
size: NA; D: TRBD2; V: TRBV4-3; J: TRBJ2-3; DNA: TGCGCCAGCAGCCAAGGGACTAGCGGGAGGACAGATACGCAGTATTTT; CDR3: CASSQGTSGRTDTQYF
size: few; D: TRBD1; V: TRBV29-1; J: TRBJ1-6; DNA: TGCAGCGCCCGGACAGGGGGAAGATCACCCCTCCACTTT; CDR3: CSARTGGRSPLHF
size: NA; D: NA; V: TRBV9; J: TRBJ2-1; DNA: TGTGCCAGCAGCGTAGTAATGGGCCCCCTTGGGGAGCAGTTCTTC; CDR3: CASSVVMGPLGEQFF
size: once; D: TRBD1; V: TRBV19; J: TRBJ2-1; DNA: TGTGCCAGTACCCAACTAGGGACAGGTTCTGAGCAGTTCTTC; CDR3: CASTQLGTGSEQFF
size: NA; D: NA; V: TRBV9; J: TRBJ1-2; DNA: TGTGCCAGCAGCGTAGGTCGCCTACAGCGCTATGGCTACACCTTC; CDR3: CASSVGRLQRYGYTF
size: few; D: NA; V: TRBV29-1; J: TRBJ2-5; DNA: TGCAGCGTTGAAGGTCTTGGCGAGACCCAGTACTTC; CDR3: CSVEGLGETQYF
size: NA; D: TRBD1; V: TRBV4-3; J: TRBJ1-2; DNA: TGCGCCAGCAGCCCAACATGGGGGACAGCTAACTATGGCTACACCTTC; CDR3: CASSPTWGTANYGYTF
size: NA; D: TRBD2; V: TRBV7-2; J: TRBJ2-1; DNA: TGTGCCGCCGGGGGGAGCTCCTACAATGAGCAGTTCTTC; CDR3: CAAGGSSYNEQFF
size: few; D: NA; V: TRBV5-1; J: TRBJ2-6; DNA: TGCGCCAGCAGCCCCAGACAGAGCTCTGGGGCCAACGTCCTGACTTTC; CDR3: CASSPRQSSGANVLTF
size: NA; D: NA; V: TRBV29-1; J: TRBJ2-5; DNA: TGCAGCGTTGATGGGCTGTCGCGGGAGACCCAGTACTTC; CDR3: CSVDGLSRETQYF
size: NA; D: NA; V: TRBV4-1; J: TRBJ1-1; DNA: TGCGCCAGCAGCCGGGTGGGGAACACTGAAGCTTGCTTT; CDR3: CASSRVGNTEACF
size: NA; D: NA; V: TRBV7-2; J: TRBJ2-1; DNA: TGTGCCAGCAGCTTTCACAATGAGCAGTTCTTC; CDR3: CASSFHNEQFF
size: few; D: TRBD1; V: TRBV5-1; J: TRBJ2-1; DNA: TGCGCCAGCAAACAGGGGCTAGGTGACAATGAGCAGTTCTTC; CDR3: CASKQGLGDNEQFF
size: NA; D: NA; V: TRBV4-1; J: TRBJ1-5; DNA: TGCGCCAGCAGCCAAGGGGTCACCTATAGCAATCAGCCCCAGCATTTT; CDR3: CASSQGVTYSNQPQHF
size: few; D: TRBD1; V: TRBV10-3; J: TRBJ1-1; DNA: TGTGCCATCAGTGAGCCGGGACAGGGGCGCAGGAACACTGAAGCTTTCTTT; CDR3: CAISEPGQGRRNTEAFF
size: few; D: NA; V: TRBV25-1; J: TRBJ1-5; DNA: TGTGCCAGCAGTGAATCGGGCAGAGGGGGGGATCAGCCCCAGCATTTT; CDR3: CASSESGRGGDQPQHF
size: NA; D: NA; V: TRBV7-9; J: TRBJ2-3; DNA: TGTGCCAGCAGCCCTACTCAGAATACGCAGTATTTT; CDR3: CASSPTQNTQYF
size: few; D: NA; V: TRBV7-9; J: TRBJ2-2; DNA: TGTGCCAGCAGCCAGACGCCGGGCGCGAACACCGGGGAGCTGTTTTTT; CDR3: CASSQTPGANTGELFF
size: NA; D: NA; V: TRBV5-4; J: TRBJ2-3; DNA: TGTGCCAGCAGCCTTGGAGGGGAAGCAGATACGCAGTATTTT; CDR3: CASSLGGEADTQYF
size: few; D: NA; V: TRBV5-4; J: TRBJ2-1; DNA: TGTGCCAGCAGCTTGGTATCAGGCCCTGAGCAGTTCTTC; CDR3: CASSLVSGPEQFF
size: NA; D: NA; V: TRBV7-2; J: TRBJ2-1; DNA: TGTGCCAGCAGCATCCTCCAGGGTAATGAGCAGTTCTTC; CDR3: CASSILQGNEQFF
size: few; D: NA; V: TRBV7-8; J: TRBJ2-3; DNA: TGTGCCAGCCCTGAAGGACCCACAGATACGCAGTATTTT; CDR3: CASPEGPTDTQYF
size: NA; D: TRBD2; V: TRBV29-1; J: TRBJ2-3; DNA: TGCAGCGTGGCCGGGACTAGCTGGGATACGCAGTATTTT; CDR3: CSVAGTSWDTQYF
size: NA; D: TRBD2; V: TRBV4-2; J: TRBJ2-3; DNA: TGTGCCAGCAGCCCTCCAGCGGGGGTAGGGAATACGCAGTATTTT; CDR3: CASSPPAGVGNTQYF
size: NA; D: TRBD2; V: TRBV4-1; J: TRBJ2-5; DNA: TGCGCCAGCAGCAGGGGACTATCCCCCGCACTAAAAGAGACCCAGTACTTC; CDR3: CASSRGLSPALKETQYF
size: NA; D: TRBD1; V: TRBV5-6; J: TRBJ2-4; DNA: TGTGCCAGCAGCCCCATCCGAAAACAGGGGCCGCGGAACATTCAGTACTTC; CDR3: CASSPIRKQGPRNIQYF
size: few; D: NA; V: TRBV4-3; J: TRBJ1-2; DNA: TGCGCCAGCAGCCCCGGTGGAGCAGGGTATCTAGGAGGCTACACCTTC; CDR3: CASSPGGAGYLGGYTF